The subject of this entry is one TCR beta chain. Its target is not known. These data originate in a study of cytomegalovirus exposure and HLA in healthy donors. On the study more broadly: Of roughly 400 genotyped donors, more than 75% clustered with self-reported Caucasian donors. General study points: There were some public TCRs occurring in many donors, but most TCR sequences were rare. Looking again later, the authors saw that most CMV-associated TCR beta chains seemed HLA-restricted.

The PCR was carried out with 60 Vbeta primers and 13 Jbeta primers. TCRdb's table, derived via immunoSEQ multiplex PCR, lists solely in-frame clones and lacks some. Of around 75,000 clones listed, about 80% are singletons. V lost 0 bases, J lost 8 bases, and 13 bases lay in between. Germline V lookup: CDR1 MNHEY, CDR2 SVGAGI. The CDR3 has 14 residues. Source material: PBMCs. The chain couples TRBV6-5 to TRBJ1-2; D possibly corresponds to TRBD1 (6 bases). The clonotype comes from a man in his forties in good health and CMV-seronegative. CDR3 coding DNA: TGTGCCAGCAGTTACTCAGGGGGATGGATAGGCTACACCTTC. This sequence encodes CASSYSGGWIGYTF.